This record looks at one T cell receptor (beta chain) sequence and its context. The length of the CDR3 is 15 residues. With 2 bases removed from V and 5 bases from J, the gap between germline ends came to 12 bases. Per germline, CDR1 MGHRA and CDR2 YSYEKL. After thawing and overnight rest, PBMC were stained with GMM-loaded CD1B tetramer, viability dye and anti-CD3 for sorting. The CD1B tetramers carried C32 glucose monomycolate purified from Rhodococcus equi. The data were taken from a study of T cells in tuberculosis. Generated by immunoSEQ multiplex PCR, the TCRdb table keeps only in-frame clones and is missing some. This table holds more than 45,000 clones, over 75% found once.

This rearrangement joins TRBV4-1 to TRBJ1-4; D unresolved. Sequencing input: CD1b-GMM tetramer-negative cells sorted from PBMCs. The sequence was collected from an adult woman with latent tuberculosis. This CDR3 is CASSQPGPLNEKLFF. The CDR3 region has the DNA TGCGCCAGCAGCCAACCAGGCCCTTTAAATGAAAAACTGTTTTTT.